Listed below are T cell receptor beta chains from one sample, sequenced in a study of identical twins. One entry per CDR3 protein, called by TCRdb with MiXCR from the 5' RACE reads. The sample includes 600,000 to 700,000 distinct CDR3 sequences, 21% of them seen just once. The data also belong to a second study, concerning T cells expressing NK-cell markers.

Sequencing used PBMCs. All receptors derive from a woman aged 18 to 35 in good health. The conserved cysteine and the conserved F or W are not part of the CDR3 here. The order of the fields is V gene, clone size, J gene, D gene, CDR3 protein. A D gene is named only where the DNA matches it firmly. Clone size is stated in some rows and not others, as once, few, many or a class when expanded.

V gene: TRBV20-1
clone size: .
J gene: TRBJ2-5
D gene: .
CDR3 protein: SANRVETQY

V gene: TRBV12-3/TRBV12-4
clone size: .
J gene: TRBJ1-4
D gene: .
CDR3 protein: ASSLPGSQLF

V gene: TRBV7-6
clone size: .
J gene: TRBJ1-6
D gene: .
CDR3 protein: ASSPTRAMGSPLH

V gene: TRBV20-1
clone size: few
J gene: TRBJ2-5
D gene: TRBD2
CDR3 protein: SAWDYRGGTQY

V gene: TRBV20-1
clone size: few
J gene: TRBJ2-3
D gene: .
CDR3 protein: SASMQVDTQY

V gene: TRBV6-5
clone size: .
J gene: TRBJ1-2
D gene: .
CDR3 protein: ASSYSPGGYGYT

V gene: TRBV2
clone size: .
J gene: TRBJ2-5
D gene: TRBD2
CDR3 protein: ASMAGSGSQY

V gene: TRBV20-1
clone size: .
J gene: TRBJ2-1
D gene: .
CDR3 protein: SARDLLPGSSYNEQF

V gene: TRBV20-1
clone size: many
J gene: TRBJ2-4
D gene: .
CDR3 protein: SAREALRVIQY

V gene: TRBV20-1
clone size: few
J gene: TRBJ2-6
D gene: .
CDR3 protein: SAFRLNVLT

V gene: TRBV11-2
clone size: .
J gene: TRBJ2-3
D gene: TRBD2
CDR3 protein: ASSSGGLATTDTQY

V gene: TRBV5-6
clone size: .
J gene: TRBJ1-2
D gene: .
CDR3 protein: ASSLEGHYGYT

V gene: TRBV5-1
clone size: .
J gene: TRBJ2-5
D gene: .
CDR3 protein: ASSLAGDQQETQY

V gene: TRBV15
clone size: few
J gene: TRBJ2-1
D gene: TRBD1
CDR3 protein: ATKTGGRGVLNEQF

V gene: TRBV2
clone size: few
J gene: TRBJ2-3
D gene: TRBD1
CDR3 protein: ASRPRTGIDTQY

V gene: TRBV25-1
clone size: few
J gene: TRBJ2-7
D gene: .
CDR3 protein: ASMTAGGSYEQY

V gene: TRBV7-2
clone size: .
J gene: TRBJ1-2
D gene: .
CDR3 protein: ASSFAREGGYT

V gene: TRBV10-3
clone size: .
J gene: TRBJ2-6
D gene: TRBD1
CDR3 protein: AISWDRAIGANVLT

V gene: TRBV20-1
clone size: .
J gene: TRBJ2-1
D gene: .
CDR3 protein: SAISGIQATYEQF

V gene: TRBV20-1
clone size: few
J gene: TRBJ2-1
D gene: TRBD2
CDR3 protein: SARLAGGLEQF

V gene: TRBV20-1
clone size: few
J gene: TRBJ2-3
D gene: .
CDR3 protein: SAGGPSTDTQY

V gene: TRBV12-3/TRBV12-4
clone size: .
J gene: TRBJ1-5
D gene: TRBD1
CDR3 protein: ASSGQGAIPNQPQH

V gene: TRBV6-1
clone size: many
J gene: TRBJ1-2
D gene: .
CDR3 protein: ASRDSVGYGYT

V gene: TRBV3-1
clone size: .
J gene: TRBJ2-7
D gene: TRBD2
CDR3 protein: ASKDSGGPYEQY

V gene: TRBV20-1
clone size: .
J gene: TRBJ2-3
D gene: .
CDR3 protein: SANPDRPPTDTQY

V gene: TRBV27
clone size: many
J gene: TRBJ2-7
D gene: .
CDR3 protein: ASSLFIGVGYEQY

V gene: TRBV5-1
clone size: few
J gene: TRBJ2-5
D gene: .
CDR3 protein: ASSLLDSAQY

V gene: TRBV6-2/TRBV6-3
clone size: few
J gene: TRBJ2-5
D gene: .
CDR3 protein: ASREQGDVTGETQY

V gene: TRBV9
clone size: .
J gene: TRBJ2-2
D gene: TRBD2
CDR3 protein: ASSLLLAGGSGELF

V gene: TRBV20-1
clone size: many
J gene: TRBJ1-5
D gene: .
CDR3 protein: SATPPGSNQPQH

V gene: TRBV29-1
clone size: few
J gene: TRBJ2-1
D gene: .
CDR3 protein: SVGQSSYNEQF

V gene: TRBV5-1
clone size: many
J gene: TRBJ1-1
D gene: .
CDR3 protein: ASSLLGDSNTEAF

V gene: TRBV6-2/TRBV6-3
clone size: .
J gene: TRBJ1-5
D gene: TRBD1
CDR3 protein: ASSYGDRAGDQPQH

V gene: TRBV6-5
clone size: .
J gene: TRBJ1-4
D gene: .
CDR3 protein: ASSYRGGNEKLF

V gene: TRBV7-2
clone size: few
J gene: TRBJ2-1
D gene: TRBD1
CDR3 protein: ASSTQGADEQF

V gene: TRBV7-2
clone size: few
J gene: TRBJ2-5
D gene: .
CDR3 protein: ASSWTAETQY

V gene: TRBV5-1
clone size: few
J gene: TRBJ2-1
D gene: .
CDR3 protein: ASSLAGRGVDEQF

V gene: TRBV5-4
clone size: many
J gene: TRBJ2-7
D gene: .
CDR3 protein: ASSFRGPGPTYEQY

V gene: TRBV29-1
clone size: many
J gene: TRBJ1-2
D gene: .
CDR3 protein: SVEFQGYT

V gene: TRBV20-1
clone size: .
J gene: TRBJ2-3
D gene: .
CDR3 protein: SAQDSRADTQY

V gene: TRBV3-1
clone size: .
J gene: TRBJ2-5
D gene: TRBD2
CDR3 protein: ASRRLAGGFETQY

V gene: TRBV5-1
clone size: few
J gene: TRBJ2-3
D gene: .
CDR3 protein: ASSPDSITDTQY

V gene: TRBV12-3/TRBV12-4
clone size: many
J gene: TRBJ1-1
D gene: .
CDR3 protein: ASSILGGSLNTEAF

V gene: TRBV29-1
clone size: .
J gene: TRBJ1-2
D gene: TRBD1
CDR3 protein: SVRQGGEGVYT

V gene: TRBV2
clone size: many
J gene: TRBJ2-1
D gene: .
CDR3 protein: ASSVETTGHNEQF

V gene: TRBV2
clone size: few
J gene: TRBJ2-3
D gene: .
CDR3 protein: ASQAAITDTQY

V gene: TRBV12-3/TRBV12-4
clone size: .
J gene: TRBJ1-5
D gene: TRBD1
CDR3 protein: ASRGRTGVGQPQH

V gene: TRBV7-8
clone size: .
J gene: TRBJ2-7
D gene: .
CDR3 protein: ASSPPMEYEQY

V gene: TRBV18
clone size: .
J gene: TRBJ2-7
D gene: TRBD1
CDR3 protein: ASSPTAGGTYEQY

V gene: TRBV5-1
clone size: once
J gene: TRBJ2-5
D gene: .
CDR3 protein: ASGGGDSLWETQY

V gene: TRBV27
clone size: .
J gene: TRBJ2-3
D gene: TRBD2
CDR3 protein: ASSRLAVPGADTQY

V gene: TRBV20-1
clone size: many
J gene: TRBJ1-2
D gene: .
CDR3 protein: SARDYGYT

V gene: TRBV29-1
clone size: many
J gene: TRBJ2-1
D gene: .
CDR3 protein: SDSHVSSSYNEQF

V gene: TRBV6-5
clone size: .
J gene: TRBJ2-7
D gene: TRBD1
CDR3 protein: ASSSSTGGPYEQY

V gene: TRBV30
clone size: .
J gene: TRBJ2-3
D gene: .
CDR3 protein: AWIWGDLEDTQY

V gene: TRBV12-3/TRBV12-4
clone size: few
J gene: TRBJ2-1
D gene: TRBD1
CDR3 protein: ASTPGQANNEQF

V gene: TRBV2
clone size: many
J gene: TRBJ2-7
D gene: .
CDR3 protein: ASSLKQRYEQY

V gene: TRBV5-1
clone size: few
J gene: TRBJ2-5
D gene: TRBD2
CDR3 protein: ASSLGGRYQETQY

V gene: TRBV7-9
clone size: many
J gene: TRBJ2-5
D gene: .
CDR3 protein: ASSLRSVGQETQY